This passage covers 4 T cell receptor beta chains from one sample sequenced in a study of T-cell memory formation after mild COVID-19. MiXCR was run by TCRdb on the 5' RACE reads, yielding one entry per CDR3 protein. The sample includes 30,000 to 45,000 distinct CDR3 sequences, around 10% seen only once; the top ten take 25% to 30%. Input material: PBMCs or a T cell subset sorted from them (not recorded which). The receptors come from a man aged 18 to 30 who had mild COVID-19 (a few samples of this study predate the infection). Cell type and time point are not known.

The CDR3: CASSRKLSSGTATRYNEQFF. CDR3 nucleotides: TGCGCCAGCAGCCGCAAACTCAGTTCCGGGACAGCGACCAGATACAATGAGCAGTTCTTC. V gene TRBV4-3 combines with J gene TRBJ2-1; 7 positions agree with TRBD1. The CDR3 length is 20 residues. V trimming: 4 bases; J trimming: 4 bases; junction bases outside the gene matches: 22. Germline lookup yields CDR1 LGHNA and CDR2 YSLEER.

The V and J genes are TRBV20-1 and TRBJ2-1; TRBD2 aligns across 10 bases. There are 17 residues in the CDR3. V gave up 0 bases and J gave up 8 bases; unmatched junction bases: 13. Germline loops: CDR1 DFQATT, CDR2 SNEGSKA (reference sequence). CDR3: CSARDPALAGVYDEQFF. The CDR3 DNA reads TGCAGTGCTAGAGATCCCGCTCTAGCGGGGGTTTACGATGAGCAGTTCTTC.

Relative to its sample, this clonotype is medium-sized. The chain combines TRBV10-3 with TRBJ2-3; no firm D call. V was trimmed by 0 bases and J by 2 bases, leaving 3 bases between them. Per the germline V gene, CDR1 is ENHRY and CDR2 is SYGVKD. CDR3 length equals 13 residues. The DNA of the CDR3 is TGTGCCATCAGTGAGTCGGACACAGATACGCAGTATTTT. Translated, it gives CAISESDTDTQYF.

This clonotype was picked up many times. The chain joins TRBV12-3 or TRBV12-4 to TRBJ1-2, with a tentative D call TRBD1 (5 bases). This CDR3 region has 17 residues. The ends were cut back, 6 bases at V and 2 bases at J, with 22 bases in the middle. The CDR3 spells CASSSINPGRKNYGYTF. CDR3 nucleotide sequence: TGTGCCAGCAGCTCTATAAATCCGGGACGGAAGAACTATGGCTACACCTTC.